This T cell receptor (beta chain) came from a study of OX40 agonist ivuxolimab in advanced cancers. In the study overall: Ivuxolimab, an antibody that agonizes OX40 (CD134), was administered to the patients. Patients received intravenous ivuxolimab every 2 weeks at 0.01 to 10 mg/kg. Study-wide points: The mean number of expanded clones was higher in CD8+ T cells than in CD4+. By week 6 at 0.1 to 3.0 mg/kg, blood CD4+ and CD8+ T cells had expanded clonally.

Points on this clone: What it binds is not known.

CDR1 and CDR2 (germline): MNHEY, SVGAGI. The CDR3 covers 14 residues. The junction had 8 bases not matched to a gene; V was cut back by 6 bases and J by 6 bases. Libraries were prepared by immunoSEQ multiplex PCR; TCRdb keeps only in-frame clonotypes and omits some of them. The profile shows roughly 54,000 clones, about 83% of them singletons. The chain joins TRBV6-5 to TRBJ2-7; 10 bases agree with TRBD1. The receptor was isolated from an adult with an advanced solid tumor such as melanoma, head and neck, liver or kidney cancer. Sample: CD4+ or CD8+ T cells sorted from blood, taken in a trial of the OX40 agonist ivuxolimab. CDR3 coding DNA: TGTGCCAGCAGCCTTCTCCGGACAGGGGGCGAGCAGTACTTC. This translates into CASSLLRTGGEQYF.